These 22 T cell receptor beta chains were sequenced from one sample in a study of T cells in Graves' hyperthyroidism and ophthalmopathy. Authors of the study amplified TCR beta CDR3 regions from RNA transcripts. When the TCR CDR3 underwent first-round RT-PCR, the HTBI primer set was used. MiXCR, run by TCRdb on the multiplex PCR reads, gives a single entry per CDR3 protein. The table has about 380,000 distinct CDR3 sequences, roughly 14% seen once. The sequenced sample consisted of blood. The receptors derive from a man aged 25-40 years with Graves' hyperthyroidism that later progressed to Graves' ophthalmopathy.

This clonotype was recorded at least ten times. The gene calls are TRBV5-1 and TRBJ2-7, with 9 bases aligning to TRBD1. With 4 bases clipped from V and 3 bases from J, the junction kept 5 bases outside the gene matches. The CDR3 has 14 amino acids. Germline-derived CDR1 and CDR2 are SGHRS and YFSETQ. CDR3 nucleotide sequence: TGCGCCAGCAGCCCCGGGACAGGGTTCTACGAGCAGTACTTC. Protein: CASSPGTGFYEQYF.

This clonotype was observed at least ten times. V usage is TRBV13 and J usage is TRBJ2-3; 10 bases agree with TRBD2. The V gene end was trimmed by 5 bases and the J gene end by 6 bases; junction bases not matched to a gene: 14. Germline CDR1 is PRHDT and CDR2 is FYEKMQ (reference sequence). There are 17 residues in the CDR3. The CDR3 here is CASSLGSLAGAMDTQYF. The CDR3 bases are TGTGCCAGCAGCCTGGGGTCCCTAGCGGGGGCAATGGATACGCAGTATTTT.

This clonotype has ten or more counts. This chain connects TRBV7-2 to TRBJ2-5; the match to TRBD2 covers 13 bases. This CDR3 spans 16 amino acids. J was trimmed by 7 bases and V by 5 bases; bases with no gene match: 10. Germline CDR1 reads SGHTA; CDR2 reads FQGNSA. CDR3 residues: CASSTNGLAGVGTQYF. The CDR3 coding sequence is TGTGCCAGCAGCACGAACGGACTAGCGGGGGTTGGGACCCAGTACTTC.

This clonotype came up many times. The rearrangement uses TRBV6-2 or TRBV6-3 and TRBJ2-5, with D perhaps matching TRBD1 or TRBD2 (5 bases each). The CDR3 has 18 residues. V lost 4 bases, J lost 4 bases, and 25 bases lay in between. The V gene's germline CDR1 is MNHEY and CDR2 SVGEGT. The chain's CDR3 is CASSWSGLSGPTGETQYF. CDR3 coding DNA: TGTGCCAGCAGTTGGTCAGGACTTTCAGGGCCCACTGGAGAGACCCAGTACTTC.

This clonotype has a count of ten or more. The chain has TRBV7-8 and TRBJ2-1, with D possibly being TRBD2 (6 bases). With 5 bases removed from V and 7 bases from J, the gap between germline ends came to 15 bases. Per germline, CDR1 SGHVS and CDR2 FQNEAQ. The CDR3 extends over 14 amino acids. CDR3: CASSQGLAPNEQFF. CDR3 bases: TGTGCCAGCAGCCAAGGCCTAGCGCCGAATGAGCAGTTCTTC.

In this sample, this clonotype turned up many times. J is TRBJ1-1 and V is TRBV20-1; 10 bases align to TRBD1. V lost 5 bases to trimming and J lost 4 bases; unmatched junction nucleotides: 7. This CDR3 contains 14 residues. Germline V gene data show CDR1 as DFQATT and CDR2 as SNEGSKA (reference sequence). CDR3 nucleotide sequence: TGCAGTGCTCGGCCGGGACAGGGGCCCACTGAAGCTTTCTTT. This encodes CSARPGQGPTEAFF.

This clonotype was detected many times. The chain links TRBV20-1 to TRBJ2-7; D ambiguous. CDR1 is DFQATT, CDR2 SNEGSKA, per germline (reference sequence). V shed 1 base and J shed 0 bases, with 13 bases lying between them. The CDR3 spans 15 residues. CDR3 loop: CSARGVVGNSYEQYF. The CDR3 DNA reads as TGCAGTGCTAGAGGGGTGGTGGGGAACTCCTACGAGCAGTACTTC.

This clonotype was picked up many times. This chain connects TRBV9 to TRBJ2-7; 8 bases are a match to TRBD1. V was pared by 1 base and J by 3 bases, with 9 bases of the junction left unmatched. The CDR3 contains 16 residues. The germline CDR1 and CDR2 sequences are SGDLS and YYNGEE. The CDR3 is CASSVSARDRGYEQYF. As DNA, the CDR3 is TGTGCCAGCAGCGTATCCGCAAGAGACAGGGGCTACGAGCAGTACTTC.

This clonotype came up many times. The CDR3 here is CSARVTGNTPLHF. The CDR3 nucleotides read TGCAGTGCTAGAGTAACAGGGAATACACCCCTCCACTTT. The chain carries TRBV20-1 and TRBJ1-6; a weak D match, TRBD1 (6 bases). The length of the CDR3 is 13 residues. Per germline, CDR1 DFQATT and CDR2 SNEGSKA (reference sequence). Trimming removed 1 base at V and 11 bases at J, with 12 bases between.

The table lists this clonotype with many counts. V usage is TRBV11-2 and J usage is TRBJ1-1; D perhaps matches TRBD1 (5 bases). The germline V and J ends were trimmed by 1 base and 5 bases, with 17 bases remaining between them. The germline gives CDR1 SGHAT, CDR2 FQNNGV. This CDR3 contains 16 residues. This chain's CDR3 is CASSLGENPGFTEAFF. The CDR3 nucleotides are TGTGCCAGCAGCTTAGGAGAGAACCCAGGGTTTACTGAAGCTTTCTTT.

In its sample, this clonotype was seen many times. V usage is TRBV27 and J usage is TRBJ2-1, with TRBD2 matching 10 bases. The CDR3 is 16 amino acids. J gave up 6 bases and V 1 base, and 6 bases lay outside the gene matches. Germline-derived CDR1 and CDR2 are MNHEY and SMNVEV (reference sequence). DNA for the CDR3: TGTGCCAGCAGTTTATATTGGCTAGCGGGGGTCAATGAGCAGTTCTTC. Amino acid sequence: CASSLYWLAGVNEQFF.

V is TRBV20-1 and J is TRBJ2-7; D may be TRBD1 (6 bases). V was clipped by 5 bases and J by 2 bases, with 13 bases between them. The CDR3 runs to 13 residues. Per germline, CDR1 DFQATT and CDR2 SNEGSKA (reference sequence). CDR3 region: CSAYRDTTYEQYF. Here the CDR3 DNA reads TGCAGTGCTTACCGGGACACCACCTACGAGCAGTACTTC.

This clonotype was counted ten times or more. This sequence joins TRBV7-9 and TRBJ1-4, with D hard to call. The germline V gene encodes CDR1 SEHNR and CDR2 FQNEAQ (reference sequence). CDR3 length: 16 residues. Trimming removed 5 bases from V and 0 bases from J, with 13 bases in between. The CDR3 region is CASSLLADATNEKLFF. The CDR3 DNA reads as TGTGCCAGCAGCCTCCTGGCTGATGCAACTAATGAAAAACTGTTTTTT.

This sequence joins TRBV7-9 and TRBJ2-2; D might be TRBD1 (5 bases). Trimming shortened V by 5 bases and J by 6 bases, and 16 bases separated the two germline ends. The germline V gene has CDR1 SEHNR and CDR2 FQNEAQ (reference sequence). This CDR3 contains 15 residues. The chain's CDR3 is CASSAGRVSAGELFF. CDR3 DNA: TGTGCCAGCAGCGCCGGCAGGGTGTCTGCCGGGGAGCTGTTTTTT.

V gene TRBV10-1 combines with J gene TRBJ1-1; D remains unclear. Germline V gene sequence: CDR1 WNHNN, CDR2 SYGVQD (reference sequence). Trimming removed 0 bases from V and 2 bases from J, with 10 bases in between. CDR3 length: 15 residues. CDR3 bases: TGCGCCAGCAGTGAGTCGGGAAGGGTCAACACTGAAGCTTTCTTT. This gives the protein CASSESGRVNTEAFF.

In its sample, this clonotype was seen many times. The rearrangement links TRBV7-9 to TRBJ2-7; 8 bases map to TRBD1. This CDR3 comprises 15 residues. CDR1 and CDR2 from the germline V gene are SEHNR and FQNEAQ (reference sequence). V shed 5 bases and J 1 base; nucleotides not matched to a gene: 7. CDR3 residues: CASSPRQGSSYEQYF. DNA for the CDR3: TGTGCCAGCAGCCCAAGACAGGGGTCTTCCTACGAGCAGTACTTC.

The CDR3 DNA follows: TGTGCCAGCAGTTACGGTTTTTGGCCAGGGAGCACAGATACGCAGTATTTT. As protein: CASSYGFWPGSTDTQYF. The V gene is TRBV6-5, the J gene TRBJ2-3; tentative D call: TRBD1 (5 bases). The V gene lost 2 bases and the J gene lost 0 bases, with 15 bases spanning the gap. The CDR3 contains 17 residues. Germline V lookup: CDR1 MNHEY, CDR2 SVGAGI.

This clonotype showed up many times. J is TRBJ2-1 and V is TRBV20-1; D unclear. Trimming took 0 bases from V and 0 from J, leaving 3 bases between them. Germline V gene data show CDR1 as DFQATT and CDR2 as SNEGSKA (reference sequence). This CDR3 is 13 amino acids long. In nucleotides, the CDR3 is TGCAGTGCTAGAGACACCTCCTACAATGAGCAGTTCTTC. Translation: CSARDTSYNEQFF.

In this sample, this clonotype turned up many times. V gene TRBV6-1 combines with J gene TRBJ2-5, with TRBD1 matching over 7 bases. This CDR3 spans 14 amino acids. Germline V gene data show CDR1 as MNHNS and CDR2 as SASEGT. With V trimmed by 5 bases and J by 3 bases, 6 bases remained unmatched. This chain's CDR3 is CASSQTGTEETQYF. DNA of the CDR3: TGTGCCAGCAGTCAGACCGGGACAGAAGAGACCCAGTACTTC.

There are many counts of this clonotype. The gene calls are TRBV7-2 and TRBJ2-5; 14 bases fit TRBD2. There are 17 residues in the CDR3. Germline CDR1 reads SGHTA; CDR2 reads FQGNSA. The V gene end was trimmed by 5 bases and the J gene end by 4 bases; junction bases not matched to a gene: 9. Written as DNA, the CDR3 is TGTGCCAGCAGCCGGACTAGCGGGGGGCAGGGTCGAGAGACCCAGTACTTC. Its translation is CASSRTSGGQGRETQYF.

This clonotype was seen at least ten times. CDR3: CASSLTGTVGSGELFF. The CDR3 DNA follows: TGTGCCAGCAGCTTAACGGGGACAGTCGGTAGCGGGGAGCTGTTTTTT. The chain employs TRBV11-2 and TRBJ2-2; the match to TRBD1 covers 7 bases. Looked up from germline, CDR1 is SGHAT and CDR2 is FQNNGV. The CDR3 consists of 16 residues. V trimming: 2 bases; J trimming: 7 bases; junction bases outside the gene matches: 10.

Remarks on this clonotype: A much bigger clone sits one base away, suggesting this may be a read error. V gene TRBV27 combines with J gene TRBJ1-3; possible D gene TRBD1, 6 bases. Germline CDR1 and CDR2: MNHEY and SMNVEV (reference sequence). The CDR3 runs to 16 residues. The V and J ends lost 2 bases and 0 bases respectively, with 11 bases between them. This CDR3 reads CASSLEDRSSGNTIYF. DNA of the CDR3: TGTGCCAGCAGTTTAGAAGACAGGAGCTCTGGAAACACCATATATTTT.